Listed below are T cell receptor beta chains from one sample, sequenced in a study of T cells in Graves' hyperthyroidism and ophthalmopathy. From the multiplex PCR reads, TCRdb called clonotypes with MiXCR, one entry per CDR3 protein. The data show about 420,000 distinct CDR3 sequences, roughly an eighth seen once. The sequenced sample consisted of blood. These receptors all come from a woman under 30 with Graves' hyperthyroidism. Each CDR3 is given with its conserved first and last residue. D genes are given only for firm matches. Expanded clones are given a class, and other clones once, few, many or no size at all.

TGTGCCAGCAGTTTATTCGGGGGCGCTGGCTATGGCTACACCTTC	CASSLFGGAGYGYTF	TRBJ1-2	TRBV27	15	.	.
TGTGCCAGCAGCTTAAGGGCGGGACTCATAGAGACCCAGTACTTC	CASSLRAGLIETQYF	TRBJ2-5	TRBV7-9	15	many	.
TGTGCCAGCAGCCAAGGACAGGGGGGACAGCCCCAGCATTTT	CASSQGQGGQPQHF	TRBJ1-5	TRBV3-1	14	many	TRBD1
TGTGCCAGCAGTGAAGTTTGTGCTTTCTTT	CASSEVCAFF	TRBJ1-1	TRBV6-1	10	many	.
TGTGCCAGCAGTCCAGCGATCTACGAGCAGTACTTC	CASSPAIYEQYF	TRBJ2-7	TRBV2	12	few	.
TGTGCCAGCAGACCTGAGACAGGGCCGAATCAGCCCCAGCATTTT	CASRPETGPNQPQHF	TRBJ1-5	TRBV12-3/TRBV12-4	15	few	TRBD1
TGTGCCAGCAGTTACTCGGTACAGGGCACGAACACTGAAGCTTTCTTT	CASSYSVQGTNTEAFF	TRBJ1-1	TRBV6-2/TRBV6-3	16	few	.
TGTGCCATCAGTGAGGCTCGGGGCAGGGAGCGCAATGAGCAGTTCTTC	CAISEARGRERNEQFF	TRBJ2-1	TRBV10-3	16	many	.
TGTGCCAGCAGCTTAGCACCTGAACCCTACGAGCAGTACTTC	CASSLAPEPYEQYF	TRBJ2-7	TRBV7-2	14	many	.
TGTGCCAGCAGCTCGCGTTGGACTAGCGGGGACAATGAGCAGTTCTTC	CASSSRWTSGDNEQFF	TRBJ2-1	TRBV11-2	16	many	TRBD2
TGTGCCAGTACATACGGGGGAGGGCTGTACGAGCAGTACTTC	CASTYGGGLYEQYF	TRBJ2-7	TRBV6-1	14	many	TRBD2
TGTGCCAGCAGCTCCCCGAGGGACACAGATACGCAGTATTTT	CASSSPRDTDTQYF	TRBJ2-3	TRBV7-2	14	many	.
TGCAGTGCTAGGGAAGCTGGAAACACCATATATTTT	CSAREAGNTIYF	TRBJ1-3	TRBV20-1	12	.	.
TGTGCCAGCAGCTTATCGGCAACCTCTGGAAACACCATATATTTT	CASSLSATSGNTIYF	TRBJ1-3	TRBV11-3	15	few	.
TGCAGTGCCGTTAGCGGGAGGGGGCCCAATGAGCAGTTCTTC	CSAVSGRGPNEQFF	TRBJ2-1	TRBV20-1	14	.	TRBD2
TGCGCCAGCAGCCAGGAACAGGGGGCTAGCGGGGCCACAGATACGCAGTATTTT	CASSQEQGASGATDTQYF	TRBJ2-3	TRBV5-1	18	few	.
TGTGCCAGCAGCCCGACAGGGGCGGAGCAGCCCCAGCATTTT	CASSPTGAEQPQHF	TRBJ1-5	TRBV12-3/TRBV12-4	14	.	TRBD1
TGTGCCAGCAGTGTTTGGACGGAATCCTACGAGCAGTACTTC	CASSVWTESYEQYF	TRBJ2-7	TRBV6-1	14	many	.
TGTGCCAGCAGCCAGGGACCCCTATATGGCTACACCTTC	CASSQGPLYGYTF	TRBJ1-2	TRBV28	13	many	.
TGTGCCAGCAGGGCGCGTACGTTCGTCGGCTACACCTTC	CASRARTFVGYTF	TRBJ1-2	TRBV27	13	many	.
TGCGCCAGCAGCAACAGGGAGGCGGAGACCCAGTACTTC	CASSNREAETQYF	TRBJ2-5	TRBV9	13	.	.
TGCGCCAGCAGCTTAATTGACGGGGGGTCCTACAATGAGCAGTTCTTC	CASSLIDGGSYNEQFF	TRBJ2-1	TRBV5-1	16	many	TRBD2
TGTGCCAGCAGCCAAGACGTAGCGGGAGGGCCGGTCCACGAGCAGTACTTC	CASSQDVAGGPVHEQYF	TRBJ2-7	TRBV4-2	17	few	TRBD2
TGTGCCAGCAGTCTACCGGGACAGGGCCACCCTCTTCTAAACTTC	CASSLPGQGHPLLNF	TRBJ2-5	TRBV12-3/TRBV12-4	15	many	TRBD1
TGCGCCAGCAGCTCGAGGCAGGGGGCTATGAACACTGAAGCTTTCTTT	CASSSRQGAMNTEAFF	TRBJ1-1	TRBV5-1	16	many	TRBD1
TGTGCCAGCAGTAACAGGGGATCCGGGGACAATCAGCCCCAGCATTTT	CASSNRGSGDNQPQHF	TRBJ1-5	TRBV2	16	many	TRBD1
TGTGCCAGCAGTCCCCGACCTACTCCCGGAGAGCAGTACTTC	CASSPRPTPGEQYF	TRBJ2-7	TRBV28	14	many	.
TGTGCTAGTGGTTTGGGGGACGGCGCAGATACGCAGTATTTT	CASGLGDGADTQYF	TRBJ2-3	TRBV12-5	14	many	.
TGTGCCAGCAGCTCACCCCTCGGGACTAGCGGGAGAGGGGAGACCCAGTACTTC	CASSSPLGTSGRGETQYF	TRBJ2-5	TRBV7-3	18	.	TRBD2
TGTGCCAGCAGCCGCACAGGGGAAGTGGCTCAGCCCCGGCATTTT	CASSRTGEVAQPRHF	TRBJ1-5	TRBV28	15	.	TRBD1
TGCGCCAGCAGCCAAGGAGGGGCAGGGGTTATTTCACCCCTCCACTTT	CASSQGGAGVISPLHF	TRBJ1-6	TRBV4-1	16	.	.
TGCGCCAGCAGCTCTCTCCGACAGAACTACGAGCAGTACTTC	CASSSLRQNYEQYF	TRBJ2-7	TRBV5-1	14	many	.
TGTGCCAGCAGCTTAGCGGGTGCGGGGCTTGTCGTCCGGCCCCAGCATTTT	CASSLAGAGLVVRPQHF	TRBJ1-5	TRBV7-2	17	few	.
TGCAGTGCTACCGAACTAGAGACCCAGTACTTC	CSATELETQYF	TRBJ2-5	TRBV20-1	11	many	.
TGTGCCATCAGTGAGGGACAGGGGGCGGCCGGGGAGCTGTTTTTT	CAISEGQGAAGELFF	TRBJ2-2	TRBV10-3	15	.	TRBD1
TGTGCCAGCAGCTTAGATCGCTACTCTGGAAACACCATATATTTT	CASSLDRYSGNTIYF	TRBJ1-3	TRBV11-2	15	few	.
TGTGCCAGCAGGGAGGGACTAGCGGCCTCTAATGAGCAGTTCTTC	CASREGLAASNEQFF	TRBJ2-1	TRBV12-3/TRBV12-4	15	many	TRBD2
TGTGCCAGCACCTCGACCCTCTACGAGCAGTACTTC	CASTSTLYEQYF	TRBJ2-7	TRBV7-2	12	many	.
TGCAGTGCTACCCCCTCCAGGGGAGAGACCCAGTACTTC	CSATPSRGETQYF	TRBJ2-5	TRBV20-1	13	many	.
TGTGCCAGCAGCAAGGAGACCACAGATACGCAGTATTTT	CASSKETTDTQYF	TRBJ2-3	TRBV5-4	13	.	.
TGTGCCAGCCGAGGGACTAGCGGGAGGGCCAGAACAGATACGCAGTATTTT	CASRGTSGRARTDTQYF	TRBJ2-3	TRBV2	17	many	TRBD2
TGTGCCAGCAGCTTAGCGCTGGGGATGAGTGAGACCCAGTACTTC	CASSLALGMSETQYF	TRBJ2-5	TRBV7-9	15	few	.
TGCGCCAGCAGCTTGACTAGCGGGACGGAGACCCAGTACTTC	CASSLTSGTETQYF	TRBJ2-5	TRBV5-1	14	few	TRBD2
TGTGCCAGTAGTAGCCGGGTCGCGGAGGGAACTGAAGCTTTCTTT	CASSSRVAEGTEAFF	TRBJ1-1	TRBV19	15	few	.
TGTGCCTGGAGTTGGTTGGGAGCAACTAATGAAAAACTGTTTTTT	CAWSWLGATNEKLFF	TRBJ1-4	TRBV30	15	few	.
TGTGCCAGCAGTTCGTCCTCCGGGACCCAGTACTTC	CASSSSSGTQYF	TRBJ2-5	TRBV12-3/TRBV12-4	12	many	.
TGTGCCAGTAGTATTTGGGCTAGCGGGGCAGGGGATGAGCAGTTCTTC	CASSIWASGAGDEQFF	TRBJ2-1	TRBV19	16	.	TRBD2
TGTGCCAGCATGAGGGACAGGGGGCTCGGCTACACCTTC	CASMRDRGLGYTF	TRBJ1-2	TRBV2	13	many	TRBD1
TGTGCCAGCAACCCCAGTCCGGCCTCTAACTATGGCTACACCTTC	CASNPSPASNYGYTF	TRBJ1-2	TRBV6-1	15	few	.
TGTGCCAGCAGTTCCGGGACCTCGGGCTATGGCTACACCTTC	CASSSGTSGYGYTF	TRBJ1-2	TRBV2	14	.	.